The 19 T cell receptor beta chains reported below all come from one sample, sequenced in a study of beta chain features in type 1 diabetes (dated by TCRdb to 2016 to 2018). The library was generated by the immunoSEQ multiplex PCR assay. The High Capacity cDNA Reverse Transcription Kit was used to reverse transcribe all of the isolated RNA, meaning that expressed TCRB transcripts were what got sequenced. Here the immuneACCESS table is served through TCRdb, limited to in-frame sequences with V and J called. Missing clones are a known gap in these copies; in checked studies unresolved V genes cover under half, and the rest lacks a known reason. The sample contains over 120,000 clones, roughly 10% of them found a single time. The ten largest clones add up to under 1.5% of the sample. Sequenced input: naive CD4+ T cells from blood. The cell subset or site tag for this specimen amounts to: true naive CD4+ T cells. Receptors originate from a man between 18 and 35 years old in good health.

This clone was observed at least ten times. The rearrangement links TRBV7-9 to TRBJ2-3, with 9 bases lining up with TRBD2. CDR3 length: 15 amino acids. Germline V gives CDR1 SEHNR, CDR2 FQNEAQ (reference sequence). The V gene end was trimmed by 4 bases and the J gene end by 3 bases; junction bases not matched to a gene: 5. CDR3 in amino acids: CASSSLAGATDTQYF. The CDR3 bases are TGTGCCAGCAGCTCCTTAGCGGGGGCTACAGATACGCAGTATTTT.

This clone was counted between two and nine times. J is TRBJ2-1 and V is TRBV6-1, with a weak D call TRBD2 (7 bases). V lost 1 base, J lost 3 bases, and 16 bases lay in between. Germline assignment: CDR1 MNHNS and CDR2 SASEGT. The CDR3 has 17 amino acids. DNA of the CDR3: TGTGCCAGCAGTGAAGTGGGGGGGCGGACTTACTACAATGAGCAGTTCTTC. Its protein is CASSEVGGRTYYNEQFF.

The chain carries TRBV29-1 and TRBJ1-1; D unclear. This CDR3 has 12 residues. Germline V gene data show CDR1 as SQVTM and CDR2 as ANQGSEA. Deletions cut 3 bases from V and 0 bases from J, with 5 bases between. CDR3 DNA: TGCAGCGTTGACACAGTGAACACTGAAGCTTTCTTT. Its translation: CSVDTVNTEAFF. Full variable domain (remainder filled in from reference TRBV29-1 and TRBJ1-1): SAVISQKPSRDICQRGTSLTIQCQVDSQVTMMFWYRQQPGQSLTLIATANQGSEATYESGFVIDKFPISRPNLTFSTLTVSNMSPEDSSIYLCSVDTVNTEAFFGQGTRLTVV.

The CDR3: CASSYITRGDTEAFF. In nucleotides, the CDR3 is TGTGCCAGCAGTTACATAACCCGGGGGGACACTGAAGCTTTCTTT. V is TRBV6-5 and J is TRBJ1-1, with D possibly matching TRBD1 (5 bases). The length of the CDR3 is 15 residues. In germline, CDR1 is MNHEY, CDR2 SVGAGI. V lost 2 bases to trimming and J lost 3 bases, with 13 bases between them.

The table lists this clone with a few counts. The chain has TRBV11-2 and TRBJ1-6; D perhaps matches TRBD1 (6 bases). The CDR3 runs to 15 residues. Trimming stripped 0 bases from V and 8 bases from J, with 11 bases between. CDR1 is SGHAT and CDR2 is FQNNGV in the germline V gene. This CDR3 is CASSLERGMYSPLHF. The CDR3 nucleotides are TGTGCCAGCAGCTTAGAGAGGGGGATGTATTCACCCCTCCACTTT.

On this clone itself: The sample carries other DNA sequences with the same CDR3. The chain recombines TRBV7-9 with TRBJ2-3, with 9 positions matching TRBD2. CDR1 and CDR2 (germline): SEHNR, FQNEAQ (reference sequence). Losses at the gene ends were 5 bases for V and 3 bases for J; bases not matched to a gene: 3. CDR3 length: 14 amino acids. CDR3 protein: CASSPSGGTDTQYF. DNA for the CDR3: TGTGCCAGCAGCCCCAGCGGGGGGACAGATACGCAGTATTTT.

This chain connects TRBV7-9 to TRBJ1-5; D remains ambiguous. CDR1 SEHNR and CDR2 FQNEAQ come from the germline V gene (reference sequence). The CDR3 runs to 14 residues. V was shortened by 5 bases and J by 0 bases, with 8 bases between the two germline ends. Written as DNA, the CDR3 is TGTGCCAGCAGCCCCAGTTTTAGCAATCAGCCCCAGCATTTT. It specifies CASSPSFSNQPQHF. The variable domain in full, with the rest retrieved from reference TRBV7-9 and TRBJ1-5, is DTGVSQNPRHKITKRGQNVTFRCDPISEHNRLYWYRQTLGQGPEFLTYFQNEAQLEKSRLLSDRFSAERPKGSFSTLEIQRTEQGDSAMYLCASSPSFSNQPQHFGDGTRLSIL.

The rearrangement links TRBV4-3 to TRBJ1-2, with 7 bases lining up with TRBD1. Germline V lookup: CDR1 LGHNA, CDR2 YSLEER. V gave up 2 bases and J gave up 7 bases; unmatched junction bases: 13. The CDR3 spans 16 residues. The CDR3 DNA follows: TGCGCCAGCAGCCAAAAAGAGAGGGGGCCCTATCGTGGCTACACCTTC. It yields the protein CASSQKERGPYRGYTF.

The chain recombines TRBV5-6 with TRBJ1-2; a possible D gene is TRBD1 (5 bases). V was trimmed by 2 bases and J by 3 bases, leaving 8 bases between them. Germline V gene sequence: CDR1 SGHDT, CDR2 YYEEEE. The CDR3 is made up of 13 amino acids. This chain's CDR3 is CASSLRGYYGYTF. Written as DNA, the CDR3 is TGTGCCAGCAGCTTAAGGGGTTACTATGGCTACACCTTC.

There are a few counts of this clone. V gene TRBV6-5 combines with J gene TRBJ2-7; possibly TRBD2 for D (6 bases). CDR1 and CDR2 (germline): MNHEY, SVGAGI. This CDR3 has 16 amino acids. V lost 0 bases, J lost 2 bases, and 14 bases lay in between. CDR3 region: CASSYSRTTVAYEQYF. The DNA for the CDR3 is TGTGCCAGCAGTTACTCGCGGACTACCGTCGCCTACGAGCAGTACTTC.

Only a few counts were recorded for this clone. At one end the junction does not follow the germline gene, possibly because of a read error. The chain uses TRBV5-5 and TRBJ2-7; TRBD2 aligns across 15 bases. The CDR3 extends over 16 amino acids. The germline V gene encodes CDR1 SGHKS and CDR2 YYEKEE (reference sequence). The CDR3: CASSQGLAGGSYEQYF. The CDR3 bases are TGCGCCAGCAGCCAAGGACTAGCGGGGGGGTCCTACGAGCAGTACTTC.

This clone has just a few counts. The chain recombines TRBV5-4 with TRBJ2-5; 7 nucleotides align to TRBD1. The germline V gene has CDR1 SGHNT and CDR2 YYREEE (reference sequence). The V gene end was trimmed by 3 bases and the J gene end by 3 bases; junction bases not matched to a gene: 5. This CDR3 is 14 amino acids long. The CDR3 here is CASSSGQREETQYF. The CDR3 DNA sequence: TGTGCCAGCAGCTCGGGACAGCGTGAAGAGACCCAGTACTTC.

This clone appeared a few times. V gene TRBV4-2 combines with J gene TRBJ2-5; tentative D call: TRBD1 (7 bases). CDR3 length: 15 amino acids. The V gene lost 2 bases and the J gene lost 4 bases, with 14 bases spanning the gap. CDR1 and CDR2 (germline): LGHNA, YNFKEQ. Written as DNA, the CDR3 is TGTGCCAGCAGCCAAACTTGGCAGGGGGGAGAGACCCAGTACTTC. Its translation: CASSQTWQGGETQYF.

The CDR3 coding sequence is TGCGCCAGCAGCCGGTCGGGACAGGGTGAAAAACTGTTTTTT. It is translated as CASSRSGQGEKLFF. The chain links TRBV5-1 to TRBJ1-4, with 9 bases aligning to TRBD1. Germline V lookup: CDR1 SGHRS, CDR2 YFSETQ. V lost 4 bases to trimming and J lost 7 bases; unmatched junction nucleotides: 5. The CDR3 contains 14 residues.

This clone was detected a few times. This sample includes further DNA sequences coding for the same CDR3. The V gene is TRBV27, the J gene TRBJ2-7; 8 bases fit TRBD1. In germline, CDR1 is MNHEY, CDR2 SMNVEV (reference sequence). Losses at the gene ends were 3 bases for V and 3 bases for J; bases not matched to a gene: 4. CDR3 length: 14 residues. The CDR3 DNA is TGTGCCAGCAGTTTTGGGACAGGCCTCTACGAGCAGTACTTC. Translated: CASSFGTGLYEQYF.

This clone appeared a few times. J is TRBJ1-6 and V is TRBV9; D perhaps matches TRBD1 (6 bases). V lost 4 bases and J 3 bases, leaving 14 bases between the germline ends. Germline CDR1 SGDLS, CDR2 YYNGEE. The CDR3 sequence is 16 residues long. CDR3 in DNA: TGTGCCAGCAGCCCTCGACAGGACATCTATAATTCACCCCTCCACTTT. Amino acid sequence: CASSPRQDIYNSPLHF. The complete variable domain, with remaining parts taken from reference TRBV9 and TRBJ1-6, reads DSGVTQTPKHLITATGQRVTLRCSPRSGDLSVYWYQQSLDQGLQFLIQYYNGEERAKGNILERFSAQQFPDLHSELNLSSLELGDSALYFCASSPRQDIYNSPLHFGNGTRLTVT.

This clone was seen repeatedly, ten times or more. The V and J genes are TRBV7-2 and TRBJ1-4; D is unresolved. The CDR3 spans 13 residues. CDR1 is SGHTA and CDR2 is FQGNSA in the germline V gene. Trimming pared 5 bases from V and 0 bases from J, leaving 4 bases between. CDR3 DNA: TGTGCCAGCAGCCCTTCAACTAATGAAAAACTGTTTTTT. This encodes CASSPSTNEKLFF.

This clone showed up many times. This CDR3 reads CASSDDRGFQETQYF. CDR3 nucleotide sequence: TGTGCCAGCAGTGACGACAGGGGGTTCCAAGAGACCCAGTACTTC. The chain uses TRBV25-1 and TRBJ2-5; TRBD1 aligns across 9 bases. This CDR3 spans 15 amino acids. The junction had 3 bases not matched to a gene; V was cut back by 3 bases and J by 1 base. CDR1 and CDR2 (germline): MGHDK, SYGVNS.

There are a few counts of this clone. Within the sample, other DNA sequences also encode this same CDR3. The gene calls are TRBV7-2 and TRBJ2-5; D might be TRBD1 (5 bases). This CDR3 spans 14 amino acids. Trimming shortened V by 3 bases and J by 1 base, and 9 bases separated the two germline ends. Germline CDR1 reads SGHTA; CDR2 reads FQGNSA. CDR3 protein: CASSFQGSQETQYF. Here the CDR3 DNA reads TGTGCCAGCAGCTTCCAGGGATCCCAAGAGACCCAGTACTTC.